This paragraph covers one T cell receptor beta chain sequence. The antigen is not known. The data belong to a study of CD8 T cells in ankylosing spondylitis. Whole-study results and caveats: Earlier studies detected some motif variants in reactive arthritis synovial fluid and blood. Disease-associated clonotypes exhibited CD8+ identity and were relatively infrequent in peripheral blood. For ankylosing spondylitis blood, a TCR beta motif of 7 to 9 highly homologous variants appeared characteristic.

TCR beta libraries were made by quantitative 5'-RACE with molecular barcodes. One entry per CDR3 protein results from TCRdb running MiXCR on the 5' RACE reads. The repertoire includes roughly 260,000 distinct CDR3 sequences, 15% to 25% of them detected once, and less than 9% sits in the top ten. The CDR3 loop spans 15 amino acids. V dropped 5 bases and J dropped 1; count of bases not matched to a gene: 2. CDR1 is SEHNR, CDR2 FQNEAQ, per germline (reference sequence). The V and J genes are TRBV7-9 and TRBJ1-4; 9 bases are a match to TRBD1. Source material: blood, either unsorted or a sorted T cell fraction (not recorded which). This TCR came from a male donor with ankylosing spondylitis or in good health (not recorded which). The CDR3, as DNA: TGTGCCAGCAGCAAGGACAGGGGAACTAATGAAAAACTGTTTTTT. Its protein product is CASSKDRGTNEKLFF. Full variable domain (remainder filled in from reference TRBV7-9 and TRBJ1-4): DTGVSQNPRHKITKRGQNVTFRCDPISEHNRLYWYRQTLGQGPEFLTYFQNEAQLEKSRLLSDRFSAERPKGSFSTLEIQRTEQGDSAMYLCASSKDRGTNEKLFFGSGTQLSVL.